What follows are 25 T cell receptor beta chains derived from one specimen sequenced in a study of shared clonotypes between healthy human individuals. Assay used: immunoSEQ multiplex PCR; TCRdb lists only in-frame clones, some missing. The sample holds roughly 450,000 clones, roughly 78% seen once. The sample taken for sequencing was PBMCs. The receptors were sampled from a woman aged 40 to 49 in good health. Some clones in this sample may be carry-over from other donors' samples.

The genes are TRBV5-5 and TRBJ2-7; 9 bases fit TRBD2. The CDR3 length is 14 residues. With 5 bases clipped from V and 4 bases from J, the junction kept 7 bases outside the gene matches. Germline V gene sequence: CDR1 SGHKS, CDR2 YYEKEE (reference sequence). CDR3 nucleotides: TGTGCCAGCAGGCCGACTAGCGGACATTACGAGCAGTACTTC. Its translation: CASRPTSGHYEQYF.

The CDR3 region is CASRPQRASGVYNEQFF. In DNA, the CDR3 is TGTGCCAGCAGACCCCAGAGAGCTAGCGGAGTCTACAATGAGCAGTTCTTC. The genes are TRBV7-9 and TRBJ2-1, with TRBD2 matching 7 bases. Germline V gene data show CDR1 as SEHNR and CDR2 as FQNEAQ (reference sequence). V shed 6 bases and J 3 bases; nucleotides not matched to a gene: 14. CDR3 length: 17 amino acids.

Many counts were recorded for this clone. The rearrangement links TRBV28 to TRBJ2-7, with D uncertain. The V gene's germline CDR1 is MDHEN and CDR2 SYDVKM. This CDR3 region has 11 residues. Trimming cost V 5 bases and J 8 bases, with 10 bases left between them. CDR3 sequence: CASSPYTKQYF. For the CDR3, the DNA is TGTGCCAGCAGTCCCTATACGAAGCAGTACTTC.

The V and J genes are TRBV28 and TRBJ2-7; 7 bases align to TRBD2. CDR1 MDHEN and CDR2 SYDVKM come from the germline V gene. J was trimmed by 1 base and V by 8 bases; bases with no gene match: 8. The CDR3 is 14 residues long. CDR3 coding DNA: TGTGCCAGCCAAGGCCGGGAGGATTCCTACGAGCAGTACTTC. Translation: CASQGREDSYEQYF. Full variable domain (remainder filled in from reference TRBV28 and TRBJ2-7): DVKVTQSSRYLVKRTGEKVFLECVQDMDHENMFWYRQDPGLGLRLIYFSYDVKMKEKGDIPEGYSVSREKKERFSLILESASTNQTSMYLCASQGREDSYEQYFGPGTRLTVT.

This clone was picked up a small number of times. The CDR3 DNA sequence: TGTGCCAGCAGCTTGTCCAATTCACCCCTCCACTTT. Its protein product is CASSLSNSPLHF. The chain recombines TRBV5-6 with TRBJ1-6; D remains ambiguous. Germline V lookup: CDR1 SGHDT, CDR2 YYEEEE. V shed 1 base and J shed 7 bases, with 3 bases lying between them. The CDR3 sequence is 12 residues long.

The chain is built from TRBV5-1 and TRBJ2-4; tentative D call: TRBD1 (6 bases). Germline V gene data show CDR1 as SGHRS and CDR2 as YFSETQ. The CDR3 sequence is 15 residues long. With 7 bases removed from V and 4 bases from J, the gap between germline ends came to 18 bases. In DNA form, the CDR3 reads TGCGCCAGCTCCCTCAGGGGCAGGGAAAAAAACATTCAGTACTTC. Residues: CASSLRGREKNIQYF.

This clone was counted at least ten times. The rearrangement links TRBV7-9 to TRBJ2-4; 9 nucleotides agree with TRBD1. With 5 bases clipped from V and 9 bases from J, the junction kept 8 bases outside the gene matches. CDR1 and CDR2 (germline): SEHNR, FQNEAQ (reference sequence). This CDR3 has 14 amino acids. The CDR3, as DNA: TGTGCCAGCAGCCCGAGGGGACAGGGCGGCATTCAGTACTTC. Protein: CASSPRGQGGIQYF.

The chain carries TRBV10-1 and TRBJ2-3, with 8 bases lining up with TRBD1. CDR3 length: 13 residues. The germline gives CDR1 WNHNN, CDR2 SYGVQD (reference sequence). V trimming: 5 bases; J trimming: 8 bases; junction bases outside the gene matches: 6. CDR3 sequence reads: CASSQQQGGTQYF. The CDR3 DNA reads as TGCGCCAGCAGTCAACAACAGGGGGGTACGCAGTATTTT.

This clone was picked up a small number of times. The chain recombines TRBV7-2 with TRBJ1-3; 8 bases are shared with TRBD1. The CDR3 length is 17 residues. The V and J ends lost 3 bases and 0 bases, in that order; junction bases with no gene match: 7. Germline lookup yields CDR1 SGHTA and CDR2 FQGNSA. The CDR3 DNA sequence: TGTGCCAGCAGCTTGACCGGGACAGGTTACTCTGGAAACACCATATATTTT. Its translation is CASSLTGTGYSGNTIYF.

The chain uses TRBV14 and TRBJ2-7, with D tentatively TRBD1 (5 bases). CDR1 SGHDN and CDR2 FVKESK come from the germline V gene. Trimming left V 1 base short and J 0 bases short, with 13 bases between. This CDR3 spans 16 amino acids. The CDR3 bases are TGTGCCAGCAGCCAAGTAAGGCAGGGCAACTCCTACGAGCAGTACTTC. Translating it yields CASSQVRQGNSYEQYF.

The V call is TRBV7-6, the J call TRBJ1-2, with 12 nucleotides matching TRBD1. Germline V gene sequence: CDR1 SGHVS, CDR2 FNYEAQ. This CDR3 contains 16 residues. Trimming took 0 bases from V and 3 from J; bases not matched to a gene: 2. CDR3 DNA sequence: TGTGCCAGCAGCTTAGCGGGACAGGGGGCAGACTATGGCTACACCTTC. This encodes CASSLAGQGADYGYTF.

The chain has TRBV7-9 and TRBJ2-7; D is unclear. Per the germline V gene, CDR1 is SEHNR and CDR2 is FQNEAQ (reference sequence). V was shortened by 5 bases and J by 5 bases, with 16 bases between the two germline ends. CDR3 size: 14 residues. This CDR3 reads CASSPFLGSHEQYF. In DNA form, the CDR3 reads TGTGCCAGCAGCCCCTTTCTCGGTTCACACGAGCAGTACTTC. Based on the CDR3 plus reference TRBV7-9 and TRBJ2-7, the full variable domain is DTGVSQNPRHKITKRGQNVTFRCDPISEHNRLYWYRQTLGQGPEFLTYFQNEAQLEKSRLLSDRFSAERPKGSFSTLEIQRTEQGDSAMYLCASSPFLGSHEQYFGPGTRLTVT.

This clone was counted between two and nine times. The chain couples TRBV10-3 to TRBJ1-5; D gene ambiguous. V lost 3 bases to trimming and J lost 7 bases, with 10 bases between them. The CDR3 runs to 13 residues. Germline CDR1 ENHRY, CDR2 SYGVKD. CDR3 residues: CAISDSPDQPQHF. The CDR3 DNA sequence: TGTGCCATCAGTGATAGCCCGGACCAGCCCCAGCATTTT.

The V and J genes are TRBV29-1 and TRBJ2-7; the D gene is possibly TRBD2 (5 bases). The germline CDR1 and CDR2 sequences are SQVTM and ANQGSEA. This CDR3 is 12 amino acids long. Trimming removed 3 bases from V and 4 bases from J, with 10 bases in between. Written as DNA, the CDR3 is TGCAGCGTTGATATTACGGGGTACGAGCAGTACTTC. Translating it yields CSVDITGYEQYF.

CDR3 sequence reads: CASSLPTGTGDNTIYF. CDR3 nucleotide sequence: TGCGCCAGCAGCTTGCCCACCGGGACAGGGGACAACACCATATATTTT. This rearrangement joins TRBV5-1 to TRBJ1-3; 10 bases map to TRBD1. After removal of 1 base from V and 7 bases from J, the junction contained 8 bases not matched to a gene. Looked up from germline, CDR1 is SGHRS and CDR2 is YFSETQ. The length of the CDR3 is 16 residues.

The gene calls are TRBV10-1 and TRBJ2-7; the match to TRBD2 covers 13 bases. In germline, CDR1 is WNHNN, CDR2 SYGVQD (reference sequence). V shed 2 bases, J shed 7 bases, and the junction held 11 bases outside the gene matches. The CDR3 spans 17 residues. CDR3 region: CASSEGLAGALSGEQYF. The DNA for the CDR3 is TGCGCCAGCAGTGAGGGACTAGCGGGAGCGTTGTCGGGAGAGCAGTACTTC.

This rearrangement joins TRBV4-3 to TRBJ1-5, with unresolved D. Germline CDR1 LGHNA, CDR2 YSLEER. The CDR3 is made up of 14 amino acids. The ends were cut back, 1 base at V and 6 bases at J, with 10 bases in the middle. This chain's CDR3 is CASSQVEWGQPQHF. The CDR3 coding sequence is TGCGCCAGCAGCCAAGTGGAATGGGGTCAGCCCCAGCATTTT.

This clone was seen a few times. The chain carries TRBV5-1 and TRBJ2-2; D remains unclear. CDR3 size: 14 residues. The V end lost 0 bases, the J end lost 3 bases, and 6 bases lay between the germline ends. The germline V gene encodes CDR1 SGHRS and CDR2 YFSETQ. Here the CDR3 reads CASSLGYYTGELFF. The CDR3 coding sequence is TGCGCCAGCAGCTTGGGCTATTACACCGGGGAGCTGTTTTTT.

This clone was observed a single time. This CDR3 is CASSARRGGGHEQFF. The CDR3 DNA follows: TGTGCCAGCAGCGCCCGTCGGGGGGGAGGCCATGAGCAGTTCTTC. This chain joins TRBV7-6 and TRBJ2-1, with 8 nucleotides matching TRBD2. CDR3 size: 15 residues. The V gene's germline CDR1 is SGHVS and CDR2 FNYEAQ. V was pared by 5 bases and J by 8 bases, with 11 bases of the junction left unmatched. The complete variable domain, with remaining parts taken from reference TRBV7-6 and TRBJ2-1, reads GAGVSQSPRYKVTKRGQDVALRCDPISGHVSLYWYRQALGQGPEFLTYFNYEAQQDKSGLPNDRFSAERPEGSISTLTIQRTEQRDSAMYRCASSARRGGGHEQFFGPGTRLTVL.

The chain has TRBV7-6 and TRBJ2-7; no firm D call. Germline lookup yields CDR1 SGHVS and CDR2 FNYEAQ. V lost 5 bases to trimming and J lost 4 bases, with 18 bases between them. The CDR3 contains 15 residues. The chain's CDR3 is CASSPRPYQSYEQYF. The CDR3 DNA follows: TGTGCCAGCAGCCCTCGACCGTACCAATCTTACGAGCAGTACTTC.

V gene TRBV11-2 combines with J gene TRBJ2-3; D possibly corresponds to TRBD2 (5 bases). The V gene lost 1 base and the J gene lost 2 bases, with 19 bases spanning the gap. Per the germline V gene, CDR1 is SGHAT and CDR2 is FQNNGV. The CDR3 covers 18 residues. The CDR3 sequence is CASSLVGDRGRNTDTQYF. For the CDR3, the DNA is TGTGCCAGCAGCTTAGTCGGGGATCGGGGTCGGAACACAGATACGCAGTATTTT.

The table lists this clone with many counts. The CDR3: CASSVAERFPYNEQFF. The DNA of the CDR3 is TGTGCCAGCAGCGTAGCGGAGCGGTTTCCCTACAATGAGCAGTTCTTC. The V call is TRBV9, the J call TRBJ2-1; a weak D match, TRBD2 (5 bases). The CDR3 is made up of 16 amino acids. Germline CDR1 SGDLS, CDR2 YYNGEE. The V end was cut by 0 bases, the J end by 2 bases, with 12 bases between.

This clone is a singleton in its sample. V gene TRBV10-2 combines with J gene TRBJ2-6; D could derive from TRBD1 or TRBD2 (5 bases each). The germline V gene encodes CDR1 WSHSY and CDR2 SAAADI. V was trimmed by 3 bases and J by 3 bases, leaving 12 bases between them. This CDR3 contains 16 residues. The CDR3 DNA reads as TGCGCCAGCAGTGACCCGAGGGGCGGTGGGGCCAACGTCCTGACTTTC. This translates into CASSDPRGGGANVLTF.

The chain is built from TRBV2 and TRBJ2-5; the D gene is possibly TRBD2 (6 bases). CDR1 is SNHLY and CDR2 is FYNNEI in the germline V gene. The CDR3 totals 13 residues. Trimming took 8 bases from V and 2 from J, leaving 12 bases between them. The CDR3 is CASSPGGQETQYF. The CDR3 DNA reads as TGTGCCAGCTCCCCTGGGGGGCAAGAGACCCAGTACTTC.

CDR3 DNA: TGTGCCAGCAGCTCTGAGGAGGATTTTAACTATGGCTACACCTTC. Translation gives CASSSEEDFNYGYTF. The chain couples TRBV5-4 to TRBJ1-2; D unclear. The CDR3 length is 15 residues. Germline CDR1 reads SGHNT; CDR2 reads YYREEE (reference sequence). Trimming removed 3 bases at V and 1 base at J, with 13 bases between.